These 32 T cell receptor beta chains originate from one sample sequenced in a study of T cell responses to AZD1222 COVID-19 vaccine. Libraries were prepared by immunoSEQ multiplex PCR; TCRdb keeps only in-frame clonotypes and omits some of them. The sample has some 80,000 clones, over 60% seen once. The sequences come from peripheral blood, collected 28 days after the second dose of the MenACWY control vaccine. Every receptor here comes from an adult who received the MenACWY meningococcal vaccine as a control.

This clone was recorded only once. V gene TRBV4-1 combines with J gene TRBJ2-1; 7 bases fit TRBD1. CDR3 size: 13 residues. V lost 3 bases and J lost 9; bases outside the gene matches: 5. Germline assignment: CDR1 MGHRA and CDR2 YSYEKL. CDR3: CASSQADRVEQFF. CDR3 DNA: TGCGCCAGCAGCCAGGCCGACAGGGTTGAGCAGTTCTTC.

V usage is TRBV6-1 and J usage is TRBJ1-1; 7 bases map to TRBD1. Germline V lookup: CDR1 MNHNS, CDR2 SASEGT. The CDR3 is 16 residues long. With V trimmed by 4 bases and J by 0 bases, 8 bases remained unmatched. This chain's CDR3 is CASSVGTAHLNTEAFF. The CDR3 DNA is TGTGCCAGCAGTGTCGGGACAGCTCATTTGAACACTGAAGCTTTCTTT.

The chain is built from TRBV28 and TRBJ2-5; 10 bases are a match to TRBD2. Germline CDR1 and CDR2: MDHEN and SYDVKM. Trimming cost V 5 bases and J 5 bases; bases outside gene matches: 8. CDR3 length: 15 residues. The CDR3 DNA is TGTGCCAGCAGTCCTGAGCGGGAGGGCCGCGAGACCCAGTACTTC. Protein sequence: CASSPEREGRETQYF. The complete variable domain, with remaining parts taken from reference TRBV28 and TRBJ2-5, reads DVKVTQSSRYLVKRTGEKVFLECVQDMDHENMFWYRQDPGLGLRLIYFSYDVKMKEKGDIPEGYSVSREKKERFSLILESASTNQTSMYLCASSPEREGRETQYFGPGTRLLVL.

The genes are TRBV5-1 and TRBJ2-1; 9 bases line up with TRBD2. The CDR3 extends over 18 amino acids. The ends lost 1 base at V and 7 bases at J; junction bases unmatched: 15. Per the germline V gene, CDR1 is SGHRS and CDR2 is YFSETQ. In DNA form, the CDR3 reads TGCGCCAGCAGCTTGAATATCCCAAGTAGCGGGAGAGGGAATGAGCAGTTCTTC. Residues: CASSLNIPSSGRGNEQFF.

The chain recombines TRBV6-5 with TRBJ2-1; D is tentatively TRBD1 or TRBD2 (6 bases each). Germline V gives CDR1 MNHEY, CDR2 SVGAGI. V shed 5 bases and J shed 12 bases, with 20 bases lying between them. The CDR3 is 14 residues long. CDR3 region: CASSTSHNEGGQFF. The CDR3 coding sequence is TGTGCCAGCAGTACTAGCCACAATGAGGGGGGGCAGTTCTTC.

The rearrangement joins TRBV28 to TRBJ1-2; D remains unclear. Germline V CDR1 and CDR2: MDHEN, SYDVKM. The CDR3 totals 13 residues. Trimming removed 3 bases from V and 6 bases from J, with 11 bases in between. In nucleotides, the CDR3 is TGTGCCAGCAGTTTCGCCGGGGAGGATGGCTACACCTTC. It specifies CASSFAGEDGYTF.

The chain uses TRBV5-6 and TRBJ2-5; D unclear. Between the trimmed V and J ends, which lost 5 bases and 2 bases, there was a span of 10 bases. CDR1 is SGHDT and CDR2 is YYEEEE in the germline V gene. The CDR3 spans 13 residues. The CDR3 DNA follows: TGTGCCAGCAGTTGGGATAGTCAAGAGACCCAGTACTTC. Translating gives CASSWDSQETQYF.

The gene calls are TRBV2 and TRBJ1-2, with 12 bases aligning to TRBD1. V was clipped by 7 bases and J by 8 bases; unmatched bases: 8. CDR1 SNHLY and CDR2 FYNNEI come from the germline V gene. The CDR3 has 14 residues. The CDR3 coding sequence is TGTGCCAGCAACCGGGACAGGGGGCGCCAAGGCTACACCTTC. This gives the protein CASNRDRGRQGYTF.

The chain couples TRBV18 to TRBJ2-2; D possibly corresponds to TRBD2 (6 bases). The V end was cut by 4 bases, the J end by 3 bases, with 15 bases between. Germline assignment: CDR1 KGHSH and CDR2 LQKENI. This CDR3 is 16 amino acids long. CDR3 region: CASSRSTGLDTGELFF. The CDR3 DNA is TGTGCCAGCTCACGATCCACGGGACTGGACACCGGGGAGCTGTTTTTT. Together with reference TRBV18 and TRBJ2-2, the CDR3 gives the full variable domain: NAGVMQNPRHLVRRRGQEARLRCSPMKGHSHVYWYRQLPEEGLKFMVYLQKENIIDESGMPKERFSAEFPKEGPSILRIQQVVRGDSAAYFCASSRSTGLDTGELFFGEGSRLTVL.

This clone was recorded at least ten times. V is TRBV5-4 and J is TRBJ1-1; D is unclear. V gave up 3 bases and J gave up 4 bases, with 13 bases separating them. The CDR3 totals 14 residues. Germline loops: CDR1 SGHNT, CDR2 YYREEE (reference sequence). Here the CDR3 DNA reads TGTGCCAGCAGCTCCATGGGAATGGGCACTGAAGCTTTCTTT. Amino acids: CASSSMGMGTEAFF.

This sequence joins TRBV7-9 and TRBJ2-2; 10 bases are shared with TRBD1. V trimming: 6 bases; J trimming: 2 bases; junction bases outside the gene matches: 6. This CDR3 is built from 16 residues. Looked up from germline, CDR1 is SEHNR and CDR2 is FQNEAQ (reference sequence). The CDR3 is CASRKTGGINTGELFF. The CDR3 nucleotides read TGTGCCAGCAGAAAGACAGGGGGCATCAACACCGGGGAGCTGTTTTTT. Using reference TRBV7-9 and TRBJ2-2 for the parts outside the CDR3, the full variable domain is DTGVSQNPRHKITKRGQNVTFRCDPISEHNRLYWYRQTLGQGPEFLTYFQNEAQLEKSRLLSDRFSAERPKGSFSTLEIQRTEQGDSAMYLCASRKTGGINTGELFFGEGSRLTVL.

Concerning this clone: Germline is not matched at one junction end, which may reflect a read error. The rearrangement uses TRBV5-6 and TRBJ1-1; D is uncertain. CDR1 and CDR2 (germline): SGHDT, YYEEEE. CDR3 length equals 11 residues. The CDR3 DNA follows: TGTGCCAGCGGCTTGGACACTGAAGCTTTCTTT. The encoded protein is CASGLDTEAFF.

The chain couples TRBV6-2 or TRBV6-3 to TRBJ2-7, with 7 bases that match TRBD1. The V gene end was trimmed by 6 bases and the J gene end by 3 bases; junction bases not matched to a gene: 5. The CDR3 loop spans 13 amino acids. Germline CDR1 and CDR2: MNHEY and SVGEGT. CDR3 nucleotides: TGTGCCAGCAGCCCGACAGGGCACTACGAGCAGTACTTC. Amino acids: CASSPTGHYEQYF.

This clone was picked up one time. The chain employs TRBV2 and TRBJ2-5; 7 bases match TRBD1. Germline V CDR1 and CDR2: SNHLY, FYNNEI. V shed 6 bases, J shed 5 bases, and the junction held 15 bases outside the gene matches. The CDR3 totals 16 residues. This CDR3 reads CASSTMRQGRGETQYF. The CDR3 DNA reads as TGTGCCAGCAGCACCATGCGACAGGGTCGAGGCGAGACCCAGTACTTC.

This clone was counted a few times. This chain connects TRBV19 to TRBJ1-1; TRBD1 matches at 8 bases. The germline CDR1 and CDR2 sequences are LNHDA and SQIVND (reference sequence). This CDR3 region has 13 residues. V lost 2 bases and J lost 7; bases outside the gene matches: 3. The DNA of the CDR3 is TGTGCCAGTAGTATAAGTGGACAGGGTGAAGCTTTCTTT. It is translated as CASSISGQGEAFF.

The gene calls are TRBV30 and TRBJ1-5, with 9 bases matching TRBD1. CDR3 length: 14 residues. V trimming: 2 bases; J trimming: 5 bases; junction bases outside the gene matches: 4. Germline CDR1 GTSNPN, CDR2 SVGIG (reference sequence). CDR3 sequence reads: CAWSTGTGHQPQHF. CDR3 DNA sequence: TGTGCCTGGAGTACAGGGACAGGGCATCAGCCCCAGCATTTT. The variable domain in full, with the rest retrieved from reference TRBV30 and TRBJ1-5, is SQTIHQWPATLVQPVGSPLSLECTVEGTSNPNLYWYRQAAGRGLQLLFYSVGIGQISSEVPQNLSASRPQDRQFILSSKKLLLSDSGFYLCAWSTGTGHQPQHFGDGTRLSIL.

The chain links TRBV7-2 to TRBJ2-7, with 8 bases aligning to TRBD2. The CDR3 spans 14 residues. The J segment lost 4 bases and the V segment lost 3 bases, leaving 5 bases of the junction unmatched. CDR1 and CDR2 (germline): SGHTA, FQGNSA. The chain's CDR3 is CASSFRRGEYEQYF. The CDR3 nucleotides read TGTGCCAGCAGCTTCAGGCGGGGGGAATACGAGCAGTACTTC.

This chain uses TRBV19 with TRBJ1-5; tentative D call: TRBD1 (5 bases). Germline V CDR1 and CDR2: LNHDA, SQIVND (reference sequence). V shed 6 bases and J shed 6 bases, with 15 bases lying between them. The CDR3 is 14 residues long. CDR3 sequence reads: CASRGVGRTQPQHF. The DNA for the CDR3 is TGTGCCAGTAGGGGGGTCGGCAGAACTCAGCCCCAGCATTTT.

The V gene is TRBV11-2, the J gene TRBJ1-3, with a possible D match to TRBD1 (6 bases). This CDR3 is 16 amino acids long. V was cut by 3 bases and J by 1 base, with 13 bases left in between. CDR1 and CDR2 (germline): SGHAT, FQNNGV. CDR3 DNA sequence: TGTGCCAGCAGCTTCCAGAGAGGGGGGTCTGGAAACACCATATATTTT. Translated, it gives CASSFQRGGSGNTIYF.

The chain uses TRBV4-1 and TRBJ2-1, with D hard to call. The V end was cut by 0 bases, the J end by 10 bases, with 7 bases between. The germline gives CDR1 MGHRA, CDR2 YSYEKL. This CDR3 is 12 amino acids long. CDR3 sequence: CASSQDMSEQFF. The CDR3, as DNA: TGCGCCAGCAGCCAAGATATGAGCGAGCAGTTCTTC.

V gene TRBV28 combines with J gene TRBJ2-1, with TRBD2 identical over 13 bases. Looked up from germline, CDR1 is MDHEN and CDR2 is SYDVKM. The CDR3 has 14 amino acids. With V trimmed by 7 bases and J by 9 bases, 6 bases remained unmatched. This CDR3 is CASIGLAGVGEQFF. As DNA, the CDR3 is TGTGCCAGCATCGGACTAGCGGGAGTGGGTGAGCAGTTCTTC.

This clone was seen more than once but under ten times. V usage is TRBV5-6 and J usage is TRBJ2-5, with a weak D call TRBD2 (6 bases). This CDR3 region has 16 residues. The V end lost 0 bases, the J end lost 2 bases, and 14 bases lay between the germline ends. Germline values: CDR1 SGHDT, CDR2 YYEEEE. CDR3 sequence: CASSLVAGTLQETQYF. The CDR3 nucleotides read TGTGCCAGCAGCTTGGTGGCGGGGACTTTACAAGAGACCCAGTACTTC.

The chain couples TRBV5-6 to TRBJ1-3; D uncertain. The V gene's germline CDR1 is SGHDT and CDR2 YYEEEE. The CDR3 spans 14 residues. V lost 4 bases and J 0 bases, leaving 8 bases between the germline ends. CDR3 nucleotide sequence: TGTGCCAGCAGCGCCTCCTACTCTGGAAACACCATATATTTT. Translating it yields CASSASYSGNTIYF.

This clone appeared a single time. The rearrangement uses TRBV27 and TRBJ2-7; D might be TRBD2 (6 bases). The CDR3 is 15 residues long. Trimming removed 2 bases at V and 3 bases at J, with 14 bases between. Germline V gene lookup returns CDR1 MNHEY and CDR2 SMNVEV (reference sequence). CDR3 DNA: TGTGCCAGCAGTTTAAACTTGGGGGGTCTCTACGAGCAGTACTTC. Encoded protein: CASSLNLGGLYEQYF.

CDR3 bases: TGCGCCAGCAGCTTGACCTCAGGGGGTAGAGGTAATTCACCCCTCCACTTT. It is translated as CASSLTSGGRGNSPLHF. The V call is TRBV5-1, the J call TRBJ1-6; TRBD1 matches at 7 bases. After removal of 1 base from V and 6 bases from J, the junction contained 10 bases not matched to a gene. Germline V gives CDR1 SGHRS, CDR2 YFSETQ. The CDR3 loop spans 17 amino acids.

This sequence joins TRBV5-1 and TRBJ1-1; 10 bases fit TRBD1. The V and J ends lost 0 bases and 4 bases, in that order; junction bases with no gene match: 6. The germline V gene has CDR1 SGHRS and CDR2 YFSETQ. CDR3 length: 16 residues. The CDR3 loop reads CASSLEGDRGRTEAFF. The DNA for the CDR3 is TGCGCCAGCAGCTTGGAGGGGGACAGGGGCCGCACTGAAGCTTTCTTT.

The gene calls are TRBV6-5 and TRBJ2-3; possibly TRBD1 for D (6 bases). Germline V gives CDR1 MNHEY, CDR2 SVGAGI. This CDR3 is 12 amino acids long. Trimming left V 7 bases short and J 4 bases short, with 9 bases between. The CDR3 sequence is CASNRVSDTQYF. The CDR3 region has the DNA TGTGCCAGCAACAGGGTTTCAGATACGCAGTATTTT.

This sequence joins TRBV13 and TRBJ1-3; 7 bases are a match to TRBD1. CDR1 and CDR2 from the germline V gene are PRHDT and FYEKMQ (reference sequence). Trimming took 8 bases from V and 5 from J; bases not matched to a gene: 9. This CDR3 is 14 amino acids long. CDR3 amino acids: CASGTVGARNTIYF. In nucleotides, the CDR3 is TGTGCCAGCGGGACAGTAGGAGCTCGAAACACCATATATTTT.

This clone showed up just a few times. The chain recombines TRBV7-8 with TRBJ1-1, with D unclear. In germline, CDR1 is SGHVS, CDR2 FQNEAQ. The ends were cut back, 4 bases at V and 2 bases at J, with 11 bases in the middle. CDR3 length: 14 amino acids. The CDR3 nucleotides are TGTGCCAGCAGCTCGAGGAGGATAAACACTGAAGCTTTCTTT. Its translation: CASSSRRINTEAFF. The whole variable domain, filled in from reference TRBV7-8 and TRBJ1-1, reads GAGVSQSPRYKVAKRGQDVALRCDPISGHVSLFWYQQALGQGPEFLTYFQNEAQLDKSGLPSDRFFAERPEGSVSTLKIQRTQQEDSAVYLCASSSRRINTEAFFGQGTRLTVV.

This chain connects TRBV9 to TRBJ2-3; D may be TRBD2 (7 bases). V was pared by 0 bases and J by 3 bases, with 14 bases between. The V gene's germline CDR1 is SGDLS and CDR2 YYNGEE. This CDR3 comprises 16 residues. CDR3 nucleotide sequence: TGTGCCAGCAGCGTAGGTGCGGGGGCCATGACAGATACGCAGTATTTT. Its protein product is CASSVGAGAMTDTQYF.

The chain recombines TRBV5-1 with TRBJ2-7; 8 bases align to TRBD2. CDR1 is SGHRS, CDR2 YFSETQ, per germline. The CDR3 is 15 amino acids. Trimming at V came to 3 bases and at J to 3 bases, leaving 8 bases not matched to a gene. The CDR3 sequence is CASSSASGLYYEQYF. The CDR3 DNA follows: TGCGCCAGCAGCTCAGCTAGCGGGCTGTACTACGAGCAGTACTTC. The variable domain in full, with the rest retrieved from reference TRBV5-1 and TRBJ2-7, is KAGVTQTPRYLIKTRGQQVTLSCSPISGHRSVSWYQQTPGQGLQFLFEYFSETQRNKGNFPGRFSGRQFSNSRSEMNVSTLELGDSALYLCASSSASGLYYEQYFGPGTRLTVT.

The rearrangement joins TRBV6-2 or TRBV6-3 to TRBJ2-7; 10 bases line up with TRBD2. The V segment lost 0 bases and the J segment 2 bases; nucleotides outside the gene matches: 7. The CDR3 is made up of 17 amino acids. Germline assignment: CDR1 MNHEY and CDR2 SVGEGT. Here the CDR3 DNA reads TGTGCCAGCAGTTACTCGATACGCCTAGCGGGGGCCTACGAGCAGTACTTC. Its protein product is CASSYSIRLAGAYEQYF.